This T cell receptor (beta chain) emerged from a study of T cell responses to AZD1222 COVID-19 vaccine. This clone is a singleton in its sample. The antigen is undetermined. Regarding the study as a whole: The repertoires were collected only after the peak T cell response.

Trimming took 1 base from V and 4 from J, leaving 19 bases between them. The CDR3 is 17 residues long. CDR1 and CDR2 from the germline V gene are SGHDN and FVKESK. The table came from immunoSEQ multiplex PCR; TCRdb's copy has only in-frame clones and leaves some out. The table shows about 150,000 clones, with about 91% occurring only once. The starting material was peripheral blood, obtained on day 0 of AZD1222 vaccination. The genes are TRBV14 and TRBJ1-2; TRBD1 is a possible D gene (5 bases). This TCR derives from an adult in good health. The CDR3 coding sequence is TGTGCCAGCAGCCAAGGTTCATTATTTGGGGGAGTCTATGGCTACACCTTC. Protein: CASSQGSLFGGVYGYTF.